This T cell receptor (beta chain) was found in a study of blood T cell repertoires in COVID-19. Whole-study context: The cDNA or gDNA used as material had been derived from T cells, B-cell-depleted T cells, or PBMCs.

The V and J ends lost 5 bases and 3 bases respectively, with 17 bases between them. This CDR3 is built from 15 residues. Germline V gives CDR1 SGHDN, CDR2 FVKESK. Clones were sequenced by immunoSEQ multiplex PCR, and TCRdb holds only the in-frame ones, with some missing. This table has around 180,000 clones, 82% appearing once. The V gene is TRBV14, the J gene TRBJ2-7; possible D gene TRBD2, 6 bases. The source material was peripheral blood. This receptor was identified in a woman aged 80 or over with active or convalescent COVID-19. CDR3 nucleotides: TGTGCCAGCAGCTCCTCTCTGGGGGGAATCTACGAGCAGTACTTC. Translating it yields CASSSSLGGIYEQYF.